The 7 T cell receptor beta chains below come from one sample, sequenced in a study of cytomegalovirus exposure and HLA in healthy donors. PCR amplification relied on 60 Vbeta primers (plus 13 Jbeta primers). This table comes from immunoSEQ multiplex PCR, and its TCRdb copy is limited to in-frame clones, with some not included. The sample records over 90,000 clones, around 77% being singletons. The sequencing input was PBMCs. The receptor source for this set is a woman between 55 and 75 years old in good health and CMV-seropositive.

J is TRBJ2-7 and V is TRBV20-1, with D possibly TRBD2 on 5 matching bases. V dropped 5 bases and J dropped 5 bases, with 10 bases sitting between them. There are 11 residues in the CDR3. CDR1 and CDR2 (germline): DFQATT, SNEGSKA (reference sequence). The CDR3 is CSAPERDEQYF. In DNA form, the CDR3 reads TGCAGTGCTCCGGAGAGGGACGAGCAGTACTTC.

The CDR3 here is CASSLTGVQPQHF. The CDR3 region has the DNA TGTGCCAGCAGCCTTACAGGGGTTCAGCCCCAGCATTTT. This rearrangement joins TRBV28 to TRBJ1-5; TRBD1 matches at 7 bases. Germline CDR1 and CDR2: MDHEN and SYDVKM. There are 13 residues in the CDR3. Losses at the gene ends were 6 bases for V and 6 bases for J; bases not matched to a gene: 5.

This chain links TRBV28 with TRBJ2-1; possible D gene TRBD2, 6 bases. Germline V lookup: CDR1 MDHEN, CDR2 SYDVKM. This CDR3 contains 17 residues. V lost 6 bases and J lost 7, with 25 bases in between. This CDR3 reads CASSSRGPSAGRNEQFF. In DNA, the CDR3 is TGTGCCAGCAGCTCGCGGGGACCGTCCGCGGGTAGGAATGAGCAGTTCTTC.

The rearrangement joins TRBV7-9 to TRBJ2-3; a weak D match, TRBD2 (6 bases). Trimming cost V 3 bases and J 3 bases, with 16 bases left between them. This CDR3 is built from 16 residues. Germline V gene lookup returns CDR1 SEHNR and CDR2 FQNEAQ (reference sequence). The CDR3 nucleotides are TGTGCCAGCAGCTTGGTAGGGCGGGGTCCGACAGATACGCAGTATTTT. Its protein is CASSLVGRGPTDTQYF. The variable domain in full, completed from reference TRBV7-9 and TRBJ2-3, reads DTGVSQNPRHKITKRGQNVTFRCDPISEHNRLYWYRQTLGQGPEFLTYFQNEAQLEKSRLLSDRFSAERPKGSFSTLEIQRTEQGDSAMYLCASSLVGRGPTDTQYFGPGTRLTVL.

The chain uses TRBV11-2 and TRBJ1-1; 8 bases map to TRBD1. The germline V gene has CDR1 SGHAT and CDR2 FQNNGV. CDR3 length equals 17 residues. With 1 base clipped from V and 0 bases from J, the junction kept 7 bases outside the gene matches. CDR3 residues: CASSLVRGRFLNTEAFF. The CDR3 bases are TGTGCCAGCAGCTTAGTCAGGGGGCGCTTCTTGAACACTGAAGCTTTCTTT. Using reference TRBV11-2 and TRBJ1-1 for the parts outside the CDR3, the full variable domain is EAGVAQSPRYKIIEKRQSVAFWCNPISGHATLYWYQQILGQGPKLLIQFQNNGVVDDSQLPKDRFSAERLKGVDSTLKIQPAKLEDSAVYLCASSLVRGRFLNTEAFFGQGTRLTVV.

The chain combines TRBV5-1 with TRBJ1-3; D is unclear. Germline V gene lookup returns CDR1 SGHRS and CDR2 YFSETQ. CDR3 size: 15 residues. V dropped 0 bases and J dropped 2 bases, with 9 bases sitting between them. CDR3 sequence reads: CASSLVWRTGNTIYF. The DNA for the CDR3 is TGCGCCAGCAGCTTGGTATGGAGAACTGGAAACACCATATATTTT.

This chain connects TRBV19 to TRBJ1-1; the D gene is possibly TRBD1 (5 bases). The CDR3 runs to 14 residues. CDR1 is LNHDA, CDR2 SQIVND, per germline (reference sequence). V gave up 3 bases and J gave up 1 base, with 9 bases separating them. CDR3 sequence (DNA): TGTGCCAGTAGTATTTCAGGGTCGAACACTGAAGCTTTCTTT. Translated, it gives CASSISGSNTEAFF.